This passage covers 15 T cell receptor beta chains from one sample sequenced in a study of regulatory T cells in long-lasting Graves disease. Specified time point: persistent/refractory GD, antithyroid drugs over 5 years with positive TRAb. PBMCs were the source of the RNA used for TCR sequencing. According to the study, TCR beta libraries were built with iRepertoire HTBI primers and CDR3-region Arm-PCR. Each CDR3 protein gets one entry after TCRdb re-called the multiplex PCR reads with MiXCR. The sample yields approximately 690,000 distinct CDR3 sequences, around 32% seen once. The specimen was peripheral blood mononuclear cells (PBMCs), collected when the disease was refractory, from a patient treated with antithyroid drugs. The origin of the receptors is a female donor with Graves disease.

This clonotype has only a few counts. The chain is built from TRBV5-1 and TRBJ2-2, with 9 bases aligning to TRBD1. CDR1 is SGHRS and CDR2 is YFSETQ in the germline V gene. This CDR3 has 16 amino acids. The ends lost 0 bases at V and 9 bases at J; junction bases unmatched: 9. The CDR3 loop is CASSLDGTGRRRELFF. CDR3 nucleotides: TGCGCCAGCAGCTTGGATGGGACAGGGAGACGCCGGGAGCTGTTTTTT.

This clonotype was seen a few times. This chain links TRBV28 with TRBJ2-3; the match to TRBD2 covers 10 bases. In germline, CDR1 is MDHEN, CDR2 SYDVKM. This CDR3 comprises 15 residues. The V segment lost 6 bases and the J segment 2 bases; nucleotides outside the gene matches: 5. The CDR3 spells CASSTSGMDTDTQYF. CDR3 nucleotide sequence: TGTGCCAGCAGCACTAGCGGGATGGACACAGATACGCAGTATTTT.

The gene calls are TRBV12-3 or TRBV12-4 and TRBJ1-5; a weak D match, TRBD1 (5 bases). The CDR3 contains 12 residues. Trimming cost V 3 bases and J 8 bases, with 8 bases left between them. Written as DNA, the CDR3 is TGTGCCAGCAGTTTGGGGCAGAAGCCCCAGCATTTT. As protein: CASSLGQKPQHF.

The J gene is TRBJ2-1, the V gene TRBV20-1; D is unresolved. V shed 6 bases and J shed 0 bases, with 12 bases lying between them. Germline CDR1 DFQATT, CDR2 SNEGSKA (reference sequence). The CDR3 extends over 14 amino acids. For the CDR3, the DNA is TGCAGTGCCACCCCCCGAGGCTCCTACAATGAGCAGTTCTTC. Amino acids: CSATPRGSYNEQFF.

The rearrangement links TRBV12-3 or TRBV12-4 to TRBJ2-2; D tentatively reads TRBD1 or TRBD2 (5 bases each). This CDR3 is 12 amino acids long. V lost 1 base to trimming and J lost 9 bases, with 6 bases between them. CDR3 DNA sequence: TGTGCCAGCAGTTTAGGGGGGAGGGAGCTGTTTTTT. This gives the protein CASSLGGRELFF.

This clonotype occurred many times. This chain links TRBV6-5 with TRBJ1-2, with D possibly matching TRBD1 (6 bases). V gave up 3 bases and J gave up 8 bases, with 13 bases separating them. The CDR3 totals 13 residues. Germline V gene lookup returns CDR1 MNHEY and CDR2 SVGAGI. In DNA, the CDR3 is TGTGCCAGCAGTTATTATTCAGGGGAGGGCTACACCTTC. This codes for CASSYYSGEGYTF.

This chain uses TRBV30 with TRBJ1-2, with D uncertain. V was pared by 4 bases and J by 7 bases, with 19 bases between. CDR3 length equals 14 residues. Germline V gene lookup returns CDR1 GTSNPN and CDR2 SVGIG (reference sequence). The CDR3 bases are TGTGCCTGGAACCAGAGACCGGGGAAAGGTGGCTACACCTTC. It codes for CAWNQRPGKGGYTF.

The chain is built from TRBV28 and TRBJ1-2; 7 positions agree with TRBD1. This CDR3 has 14 residues. CDR1 is MDHEN, CDR2 SYDVKM, per germline. Trimming took 10 bases from V and 12 from J; bases not matched to a gene: 20. CDR3 protein: CATQVGGLGRGHTF. In DNA, the CDR3 is TGTGCCACCCAAGTAGGGGGCCTCGGGCGGGGCCACACCTTC.

This clonotype was detected many times. The rearrangement joins TRBV2 to TRBJ1-4; D remains unclear. The CDR3 is 13 amino acids. V lost 7 bases and J 4 bases, leaving 10 bases between the germline ends. Germline CDR1 SNHLY, CDR2 FYNNEI. The CDR3 DNA is TGTGCCAGCACGGTCAGGCGTAATGAAAAACTGTTTTTT. Its protein product is CASTVRRNEKLFF.

The gene calls are TRBV19 and TRBJ1-1; no firm D call. Per the germline V gene, CDR1 is LNHDA and CDR2 is SQIVND (reference sequence). Deletions cut 4 bases from V and 0 bases from J, with 6 bases between. The CDR3 is 13 amino acids. The CDR3: CASSNSLNTEAFF. CDR3 sequence (DNA): TGTGCCAGTAGTAACAGTCTGAACACTGAAGCTTTCTTT.

This clonotype was seen more than once but under ten times. V gene TRBV7-3 combines with J gene TRBJ1-1; TRBD1 matches 7 bases. The CDR3 sequence is 13 residues long. J was trimmed by 4 bases and V by 5 bases; bases with no gene match: 4. Germline loops: CDR1 SGHTA, CDR2 FQGTGA. In DNA form, the CDR3 reads TGTGCCAGCAGCGAGACAGGGTTCACTGAAGCTTTCTTT. Translation: CASSETGFTEAFF.

The gene calls are TRBV3-1 and TRBJ2-7, with TRBD1 matching 9 bases. Germline V gene sequence: CDR1 LGHDT, CDR2 YNNKEL (reference sequence). With V trimmed by 4 bases and J by 7 bases, 8 bases remained unmatched. The CDR3 totals 14 residues. CDR3 sequence: CASSPFTGGGEQYF. As DNA, the CDR3 is TGTGCCAGCAGCCCGTTTACAGGGGGCGGTGAGCAGTACTTC.

A single count supports this clonotype. This could be a read error, since a much larger clone is one nucleotide away. The chain uses TRBV5-1 and TRBJ2-7; tentatively, D is TRBD1 (6 bases). Germline assignment: CDR1 SGHRS and CDR2 YFSETQ. Between the trimmed V and J ends, which lost 3 bases and 2 bases, there was a span of 12 bases. The CDR3 has 14 amino acids. The CDR3: CASSSAGTTYEQYF. The CDR3 DNA follows: TGCGCCAGCAGCTCGGCCGGGACAACCTACGAGCAGTACTTC. Drawing the rest from reference TRBV5-1 and TRBJ2-7, the complete variable domain is KAGVTQTPRYLIKTRGQQVTLSCSPISGHRSVSWYQQTPGQGLQFLFEYFSETQRNKGNFPGRFSGRQFSNSRSEMNVSTLELGDSALYLCASSSAGTTYEQYFGPGTRLTVT.

This clonotype was picked up a small number of times. CDR3 nucleotides: TGTGTCAGGGGACAGGGGGCGAGGAGCAATCAGCCCCAGCATTTT. Protein: CVRGQGARSNQPQHF. J is TRBJ1-5 and V is TRBV28, with TRBD1 identical over 12 bases. The germline V gene has CDR1 MDHEN and CDR2 SYDVKM. The CDR3 is 15 residues long. The whole variable domain, filled in from reference TRBV28 and TRBJ1-5, reads DVKVTQSSRYLVKRTGEKVFLECVQDMDHENMFWYRQDPGLGLRLIYFSYDVKMKEKGDIPEGYSVSREKKERFSLILESASTNQTSMYLCVRGQGARSNQPQHFGDGTRLSIL.

The table lists this clonotype with many counts. The V call is TRBV20-1, the J call TRBJ1-2; 7 bases align to TRBD1. Trimming removed 5 bases from V and 9 bases from J; junction bases left unmatched: 6. The CDR3 sequence is 11 residues long. Per the germline V gene, CDR1 is DFQATT and CDR2 is SNEGSKA (reference sequence). The CDR3 region has the DNA TGCAGTGCTCAGACAGGGCTGAGCTACACCTTC. It translates to CSAQTGLSYTF.